This T cell receptor beta chain stems from a study of control samples from healthy donors and cancer patients. The assay was immunoSEQ multiplex PCR, and TCRdb's table has in-frame clones only and misses some. The sample carries 150,000 to 200,000 clones, almost 90% recorded once. The sequenced material came from blood. The source of this sequence is a woman aged 25 to 39 in good health.

CDR3 DNA: TGTGCCAGCAGTGAAGCAGGGTCCTATGGCTACACCTTC. Translation gives CASSEAGSYGYTF. The V call is TRBV2, the J call TRBJ1-2, with unresolved D. Trimming took off 0 bases at V and 4 bases at J, with 6 bases between the two ends. Germline values: CDR1 SNHLY, CDR2 FYNNEI. CDR3 length: 13 amino acids.